This T cell receptor (beta chain) stems from a study of blood T cell repertoires in COVID-19 (dated by TCRdb to 2018 to 2020). Describing the broader study: Samples covering the acute and convalescent phases of COVID-19 were provided by collaborators in the United States, Italy and Spain. The material from the prospective study consisted of cDNA or gDNA derived from T cells, B-cell-depleted T cells, or PBMCs. Subjects who had been exposed to COVID-19, were actively infected with it, or had recovered from it provided the deeply sampled blood TCRbeta repertoires that made up the dataset. A freely available public database, intended as a resource for researchers studying the immune response to SARS-CoV-2, is where the repertoires were released. Samples came from the ongoing ImmuneRACE study (first 160 participants) plus 1,254 subjects from 6 global collaborators. Nearly every sample came with metadata listing a de-identified subject ID, COVID-19 status, age in years and sex. HLA class I and class II types, where available, came from metadata supplied by the sample provider rather than from assay-based typing.

What the authors observed across the whole study: How much clinical and demographic metadata was included differed by source and by participant, and the metadata was provided uncurated.

Whole blood was collected in K2EDTA tubes by collaborating institutions according to the institutions' own protocols. For TCRbeta analysis, collaborator samples were shipped as frozen whole blood, as isolated PBMCs, or as DNA extracted from either sample type. A word on this clone: The clone's antigen remains unknown. No per-base quality is available; no much larger clone lies one base away.

The immunoSEQ Assay, a bias-controlled multiplex PCR, was used to amplify TCRbeta CDR3 regions from genomic DNA. In the paper's pipeline: Within the assay, amplification of reference gene primers was used to estimate how many nucleated cells each sample contained. To quantify the absolute abundance of each unique TCRbeta CDR3 rearrangement, sequence reads were collapsed and filtered. For each sample, productive Simpson clonality was calculated by taking the square root of Simpson's diversity index across productive rearrangements. As stored in TCRdb, this immuneACCESS dataset retains in-frame rearrangements with V and J assigned. A fraction of the clones does not appear; measured against another copy, unresolved V genes explain less than half of the discrepancy, and the remainder lacks a known reason. V, J and clone size are taken as reported in that table, and D and trimming were inferred from the DNA itself. The sample table lists 90,000 to 100,000 clones, approximately 86% of them with a count of one. The top ten hold 1.5% to 2% of the sample.

The receptor comes from a man older than 75 with acute or convalescent COVID-19. Sequences were obtained from peripheral blood.

The CDR3 in this case is CASSRGTGSSYPSYNEQFF. The DNA sequence reads TGCGCCAGCAGCAGGGGGACAGGAAGTTCTTACCCTTCATACAATGAGCAGTTCTTC. This chain is built from TRBV5-1 and TRBJ2-1, and TRBD1 aligns with 8 junction nucleotides. The germline V gene supplies CDR1 SGHRS and CDR2 YFSETQ. Ends trimmed: V by 4 bases, J by 4 bases; bases unmatched to a gene: 19. From cysteine to phenylalanine, the CDR3 is 19 amino acids long. Only the CDR3 DNA stays, 57 bases, in frame from base 1.